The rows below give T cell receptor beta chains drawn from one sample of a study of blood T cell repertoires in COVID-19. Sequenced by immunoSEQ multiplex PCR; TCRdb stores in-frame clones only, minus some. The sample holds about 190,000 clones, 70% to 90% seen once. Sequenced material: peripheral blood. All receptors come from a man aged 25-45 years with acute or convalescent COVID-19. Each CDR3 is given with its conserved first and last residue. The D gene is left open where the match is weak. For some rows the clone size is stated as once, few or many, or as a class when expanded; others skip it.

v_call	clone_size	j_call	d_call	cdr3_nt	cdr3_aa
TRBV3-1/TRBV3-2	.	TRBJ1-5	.	TGTGCCAGCAGCCAAGGAACAGTTCGGAATCAGCCCCAGCATTTT	CASSQGTVRNQPQHF
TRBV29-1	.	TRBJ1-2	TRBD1	TGCAGCGTTCGACGGGACAGTGGCTACACCTTC	CSVRRDSGYTF
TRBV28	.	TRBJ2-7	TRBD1	TGTGCCAGCAGGAGACAGGGGGTGGGGTACGAGCAGTACTTC	CASRRQGVGYEQYF
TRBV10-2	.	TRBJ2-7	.	TGCGCCAGTTCAGGGCAGGGAACTATGACCTACGAGCAGTACTTC	CASSGQGTMTYEQYF
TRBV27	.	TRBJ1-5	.	TGTGCCACCTCGCCTGGGCAGGGATCCCAGCCCCAGCATTTT	CATSPGQGSQPQHF
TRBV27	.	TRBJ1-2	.	TGTGCCAGCAGCCACAGGGACGCTAACTATGGCTACACCTTC	CASSHRDANYGYTF
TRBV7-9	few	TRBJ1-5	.	TGTGCCAGCAGCTTAATGGGGGGAAACCAGCCCCAGCATTTT	CASSLMGGNQPQHF
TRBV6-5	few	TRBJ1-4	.	TGTGCCAGCAGTTACGGGCCGCTTAATGAAAAACTGTTTTTT	CASSYGPLNEKLFF
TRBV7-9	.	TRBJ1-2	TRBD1	TGTGCCAGCAGCAGGGGAACACAGGGGACGGGCTACACCTTC	CASSRGTQGTGYTF
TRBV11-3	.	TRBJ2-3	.	TGTGCCAGCAGCTCTAGACTGACAGATACGCAGTATTTT	CASSSRLTDTQYF
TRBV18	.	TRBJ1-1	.	TGTGCCAGCTCACTGTCCAGGGTGAACACTGAAGCTTTCTTT	CASSLSRVNTEAFF
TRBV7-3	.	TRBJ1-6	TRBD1	TGTGCCAGCAGCTCCGGGACAGGGGGATCCTATAATTCACCCCTCCACTTT	CASSSGTGGSYNSPLHF
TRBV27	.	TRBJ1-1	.	TGTGCCAGCAGTTTTGGGCCGAACACTGAAGCTTTCTTT	CASSFGPNTEAFF
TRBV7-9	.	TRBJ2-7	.	TGTGCCAGCAGTTTCACCGACAGACCATACGAGCAGTACTTC	CASSFTDRPYEQYF
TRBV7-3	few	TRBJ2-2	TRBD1	TGTGCCAGCAGCCCCCAGGGACAGGTTGACACCGGGGAGCTGTTTTTT	CASSPQGQVDTGELFF
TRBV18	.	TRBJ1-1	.	TGTGCCAGCTCATCCACAGGGAACACTGAAGCTTTCTTT	CASSSTGNTEAFF
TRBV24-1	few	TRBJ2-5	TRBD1	TGTGCCACCAGTGAGACAGGGGGCGAGACCCAGTACTTC	CATSETGGETQYF
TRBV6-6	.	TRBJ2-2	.	TGTGCCAGCAGTCGGCGTAACAGGGTCGAGAACACCGGGGAGCTGTTTTTT	CASSRRNRVENTGELFF
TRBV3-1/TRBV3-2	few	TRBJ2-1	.	TGTGCCAGCAGCCAAGATCGGGTGCTAAGCTCCTACAATGAGCAGTTCTTC	CASSQDRVLSSYNEQFF
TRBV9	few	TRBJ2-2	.	TGTGCCAGCACTCTTTCTACCGGGACTCCGACCGGGGAGCTGTTTTTT	CASTLSTGTPTGELFF
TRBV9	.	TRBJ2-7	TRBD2	TGTGCCAGCAGCTCCTCCTCGACTAGCGGGAGGGTAGGAAAGTACTTC	CASSSSSTSGRVGKYF
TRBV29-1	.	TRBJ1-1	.	TGCAGCGTTCTCGGGGGGCGAGGGACTGAAGCTTTCTTT	CSVLGGRGTEAFF
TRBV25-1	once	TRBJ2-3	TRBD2	TGTGCCAGCAGAGTAGCGGGGGGCCCAGATACGCAGTATTTT	CASRVAGGPDTQYF
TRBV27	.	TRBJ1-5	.	TGTGCCAGCAGTTTAACAGCCGATTCCAATCAGCCCCAGCATTTT	CASSLTADSNQPQHF
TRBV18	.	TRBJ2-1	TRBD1	TGTGCCAGCTCACAGAGACAGGGTGGTAATGAGCAGTTCTTC	CASSQRQGGNEQFF
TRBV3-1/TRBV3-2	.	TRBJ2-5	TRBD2	TGTGCCAGCAGCCGAAGCGCTCTAGCGGTACAAGAGACCCAGTACTTC	CASSRSALAVQETQYF
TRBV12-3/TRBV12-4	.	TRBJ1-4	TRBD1	TGTGCCAGCAGGGGACAGATTAGGGAAAAACTGTTTTTT	CASRGQIREKLFF
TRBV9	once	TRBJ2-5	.	TGTGCCAGCAGCGAGGGGTGGCGGGAGACCCAGTACTTC	CASSEGWRETQYF
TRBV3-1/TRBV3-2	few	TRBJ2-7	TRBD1	TGTGCCAGCAGCCAAGCACCAGGGGGCCACTACGAGCAGTACTTC	CASSQAPGGHYEQYF
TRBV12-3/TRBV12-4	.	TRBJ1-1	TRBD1	TGTGCCAGCAGCTGGGGACAGATTGAAGCTTTCTTT	CASSWGQIEAFF
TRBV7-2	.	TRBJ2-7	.	TGTGCCAGCAGCTTAGATGGGGGCGCAAGGTACGAGCAGTACTTC	CASSLDGGARYEQYF
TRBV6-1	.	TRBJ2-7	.	TGTGCCAGCAGTGAACGCGGACAGTCTTACGAGCAGTACTTC	CASSERGQSYEQYF
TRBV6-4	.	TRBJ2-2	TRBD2	TGTGCCAGCAGTGTTGCAACCCCCGGAGCGGGGGGCCCCGGGGAGCTGTTTTTT	CASSVATPGAGGPGELFF
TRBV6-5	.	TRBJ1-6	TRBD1	TGTGCCAGCACCAAACAGGGGATGATGAATTCACCCCTCCACTTT	CASTKQGMMNSPLHF
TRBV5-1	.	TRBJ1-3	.	TGCGCCAGCAGCTTGGGAGGCGCGGTTGGAAACACCATATATTTT	CASSLGGAVGNTIYF
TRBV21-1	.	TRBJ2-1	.	TGTGCCAGCAGCAACCAACGGGCGGGGAGGAATGAGCAGTTCTTC	CASSNQRAGRNEQFF
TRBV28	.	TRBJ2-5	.	TGTGCCAGCCAAACACAGTGGGCACTCCAAGAGACCCAGTACTTC	CASQTQWALQETQYF